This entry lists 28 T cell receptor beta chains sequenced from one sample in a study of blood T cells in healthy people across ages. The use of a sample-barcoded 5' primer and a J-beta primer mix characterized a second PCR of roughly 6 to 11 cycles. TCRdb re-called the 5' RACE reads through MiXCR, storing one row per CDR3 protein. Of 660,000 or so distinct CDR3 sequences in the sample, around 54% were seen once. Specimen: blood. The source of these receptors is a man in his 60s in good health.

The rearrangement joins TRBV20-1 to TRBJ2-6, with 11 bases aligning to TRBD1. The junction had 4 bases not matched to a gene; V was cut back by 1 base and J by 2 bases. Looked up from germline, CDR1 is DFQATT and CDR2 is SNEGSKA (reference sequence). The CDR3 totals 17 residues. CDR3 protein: CSARGPGQGAGANVLTF. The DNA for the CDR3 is TGCAGTGCTAGAGGCCCGGGACAGGGGGCTGGGGCCAACGTCCTGACTTTC.

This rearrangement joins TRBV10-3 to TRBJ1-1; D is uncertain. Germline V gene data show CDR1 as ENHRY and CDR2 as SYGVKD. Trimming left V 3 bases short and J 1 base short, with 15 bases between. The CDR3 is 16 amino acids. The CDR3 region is CAISDRDLSANTEAFF. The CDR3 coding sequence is TGTGCCATCAGTGACCGAGATCTCTCGGCGAACACTGAAGCTTTCTTT.

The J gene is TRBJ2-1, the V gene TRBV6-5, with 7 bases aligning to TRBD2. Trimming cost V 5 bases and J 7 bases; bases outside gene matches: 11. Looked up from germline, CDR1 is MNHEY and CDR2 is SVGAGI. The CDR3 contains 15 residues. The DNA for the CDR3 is TGTGCCAGCAGTAACGGGGGAAGCGGGGTAAATGAGCAGTTCTTC. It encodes CASSNGGSGVNEQFF.

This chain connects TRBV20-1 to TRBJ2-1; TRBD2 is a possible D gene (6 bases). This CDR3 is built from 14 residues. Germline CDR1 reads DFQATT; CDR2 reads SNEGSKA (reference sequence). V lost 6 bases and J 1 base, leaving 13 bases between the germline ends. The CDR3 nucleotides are TGCAGTGCCGCCCGACTAGGATCCTACAATGAGCAGTTCTTC. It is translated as CSAARLGSYNEQFF.

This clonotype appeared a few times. This chain's CDR3 is CASVGGDETQYF. The CDR3 DNA is TGTGCCTCCGTGGGGGGGGATGAGACCCAGTACTTC. The genes are TRBV2 and TRBJ2-5; 7 positions match TRBD2. J was trimmed by 5 bases and V by 11 bases; bases with no gene match: 8. CDR1 is SNHLY, CDR2 FYNNEI, per germline. The CDR3 loop spans 12 amino acids.

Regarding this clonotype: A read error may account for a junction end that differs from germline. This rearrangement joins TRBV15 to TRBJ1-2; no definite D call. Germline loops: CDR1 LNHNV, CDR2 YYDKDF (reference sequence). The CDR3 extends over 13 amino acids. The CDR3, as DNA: TGTGCCACCAGCAGAGATACGTATTCTGGCTACATCTTC. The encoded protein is CATSRDTYSGYIF.

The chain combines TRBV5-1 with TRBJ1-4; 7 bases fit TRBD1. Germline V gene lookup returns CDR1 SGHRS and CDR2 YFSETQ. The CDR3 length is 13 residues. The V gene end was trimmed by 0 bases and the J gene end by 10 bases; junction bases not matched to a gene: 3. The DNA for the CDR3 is TGCGCCAGCAGCTTGGCAGGGGGAGGAAAACTGTTTTTT. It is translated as CASSLAGGGKLFF.

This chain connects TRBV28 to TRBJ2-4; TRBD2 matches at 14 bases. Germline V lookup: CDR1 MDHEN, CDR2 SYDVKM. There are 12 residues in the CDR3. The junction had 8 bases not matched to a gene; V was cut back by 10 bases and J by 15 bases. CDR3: CAIGLAGGARYF. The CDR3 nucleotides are TGTGCCATCGGACTAGCGGGGGGCGCTAGGTACTTC.

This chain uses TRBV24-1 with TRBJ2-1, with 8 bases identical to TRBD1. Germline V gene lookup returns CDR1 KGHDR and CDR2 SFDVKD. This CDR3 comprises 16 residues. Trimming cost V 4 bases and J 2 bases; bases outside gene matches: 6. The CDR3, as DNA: TGTGCCACCAGTGACAAAGACAGGGGAGCCTACAATGAGCAGTTCTTC. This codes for CATSDKDRGAYNEQFF.

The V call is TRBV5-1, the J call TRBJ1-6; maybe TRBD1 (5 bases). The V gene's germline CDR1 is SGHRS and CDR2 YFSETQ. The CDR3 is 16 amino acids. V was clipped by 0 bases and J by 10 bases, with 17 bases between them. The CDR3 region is CASSLDGGDPISPLHF. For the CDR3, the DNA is TGCGCCAGCAGCTTGGACGGGGGGGACCCGATCTCACCCCTCCACTTT.

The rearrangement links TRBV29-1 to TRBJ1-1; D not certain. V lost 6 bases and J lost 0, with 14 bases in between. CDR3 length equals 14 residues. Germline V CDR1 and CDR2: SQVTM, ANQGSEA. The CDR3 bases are TGCAGCGTCAAATTGACCGGGGTGAACACTGAAGCTTTCTTT. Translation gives CSVKLTGVNTEAFF.

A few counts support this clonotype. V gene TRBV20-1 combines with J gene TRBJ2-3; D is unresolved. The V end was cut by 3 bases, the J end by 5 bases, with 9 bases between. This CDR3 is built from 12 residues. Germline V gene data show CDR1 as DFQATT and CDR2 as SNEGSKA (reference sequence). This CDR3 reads CSARGSGDTQYF. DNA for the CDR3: TGCAGTGCTAGGGGATCAGGAGATACGCAGTATTTT.

The CDR3 sequence is CASSEVGGDGYTF. The CDR3 nucleotides read TGTGCCAGCAGTGAAGTTGGGGGTGATGGCTACACCTTC. The rearrangement joins TRBV2 to TRBJ1-2, with D possibly matching TRBD1 (5 bases). Per germline, CDR1 SNHLY and CDR2 FYNNEI. The CDR3 runs 13 residues. The ends were cut back, 1 base at V and 6 bases at J, with 9 bases in the middle.

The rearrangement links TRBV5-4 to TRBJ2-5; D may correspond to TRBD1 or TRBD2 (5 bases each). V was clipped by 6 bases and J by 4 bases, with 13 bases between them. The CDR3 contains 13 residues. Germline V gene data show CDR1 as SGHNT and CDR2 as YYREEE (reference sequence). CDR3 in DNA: TGTGCCAGCACCAAAGGGACGGGAGAGACCCAGTACTTC. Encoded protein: CASTKGTGETQYF. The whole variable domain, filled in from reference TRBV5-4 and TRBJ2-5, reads ETGVTQSPTHLIKTRGQQVTLRCSSQSGHNTVSWYQQALGQGPQFIFQYYREEENGRGNFPPRFSGLQFPNYSSELNVNALELDDSALYLCASTKGTGETQYFGPGTRLLVL.

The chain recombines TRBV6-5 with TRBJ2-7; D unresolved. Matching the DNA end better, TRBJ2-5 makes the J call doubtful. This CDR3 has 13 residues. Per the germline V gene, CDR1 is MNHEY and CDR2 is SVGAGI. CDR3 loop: CASSSGPDGTQYF. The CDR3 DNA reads TGTGCCAGCAGTTCGGGCCCTGACGGGACCCAGTACTTC.

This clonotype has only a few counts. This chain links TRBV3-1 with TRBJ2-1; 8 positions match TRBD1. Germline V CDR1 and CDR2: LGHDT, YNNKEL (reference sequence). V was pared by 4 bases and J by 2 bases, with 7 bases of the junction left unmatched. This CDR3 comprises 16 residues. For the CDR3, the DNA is TGTGCCAGCAGCCGAGCGACAGGGGCTACCTACAATGAGCAGTTCTTC. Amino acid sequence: CASSRATGATYNEQFF.

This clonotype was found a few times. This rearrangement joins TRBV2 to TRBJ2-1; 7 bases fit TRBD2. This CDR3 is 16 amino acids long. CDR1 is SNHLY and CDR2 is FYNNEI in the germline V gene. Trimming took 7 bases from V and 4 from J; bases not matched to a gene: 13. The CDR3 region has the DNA TGTGCCAGCAACCCGGGGTCGGGGGGAGGGTACAATGAGCAGTTCTTC. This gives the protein CASNPGSGGGYNEQFF.

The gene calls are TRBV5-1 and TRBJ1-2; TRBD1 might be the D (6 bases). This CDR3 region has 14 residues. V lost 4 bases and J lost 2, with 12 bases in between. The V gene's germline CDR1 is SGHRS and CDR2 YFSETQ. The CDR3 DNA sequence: TGCGCCAGCAGCGAACCGGGACAAAACTATGGCTACACCTTC. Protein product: CASSEPGQNYGYTF.

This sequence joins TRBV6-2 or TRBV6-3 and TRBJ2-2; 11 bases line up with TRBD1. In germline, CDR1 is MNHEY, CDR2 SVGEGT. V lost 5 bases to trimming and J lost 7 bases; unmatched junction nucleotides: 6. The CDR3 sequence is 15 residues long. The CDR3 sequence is CASSPTGQGDGELFF. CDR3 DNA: TGTGCCAGCAGTCCGACGGGACAGGGGGACGGGGAGCTGTTTTTT.

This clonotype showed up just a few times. The CDR3 loop is CASTGRNQETQYF. The CDR3 DNA reads TGTGCCAGCACCGGACGGAACCAAGAGACCCAGTACTTC. The V call is TRBV25-1, the J call TRBJ2-5; D is undetermined. Germline lookup yields CDR1 MGHDK and CDR2 SYGVNS. V was shortened by 7 bases and J by 0 bases, with 9 bases between the two germline ends. CDR3 size: 13 residues.

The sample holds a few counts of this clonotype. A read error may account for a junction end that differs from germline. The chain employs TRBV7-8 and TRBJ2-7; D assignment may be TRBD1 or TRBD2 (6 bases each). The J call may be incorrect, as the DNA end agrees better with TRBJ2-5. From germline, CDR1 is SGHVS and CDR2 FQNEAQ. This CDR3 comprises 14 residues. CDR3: CASSPGAGIETQYF. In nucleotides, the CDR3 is TGTGCTAGCAGCCCGGGGGCAGGTATAGAGACCCAGTACTTC.

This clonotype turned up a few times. CDR3 coding DNA: TGCGCCAGCAGCTCTGGACAGGGGGCGACCTACGAGCAGTACTTC. Amino acid sequence: CASSSGQGATYEQYF. This chain uses TRBV5-1 with TRBJ2-7; TRBD1 matches 11 bases. Germline-derived CDR1 and CDR2 are SGHRS and YFSETQ. The J segment lost 2 bases and the V segment lost 3 bases, leaving 4 bases of the junction unmatched. The CDR3 is made up of 15 amino acids.

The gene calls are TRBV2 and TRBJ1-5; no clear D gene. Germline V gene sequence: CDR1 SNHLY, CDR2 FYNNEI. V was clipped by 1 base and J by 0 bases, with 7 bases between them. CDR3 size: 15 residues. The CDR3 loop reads CASSEGAYSNQPQHF. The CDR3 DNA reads TGTGCCAGCAGTGAAGGGGCGTATAGCAATCAGCCCCAGCATTTT. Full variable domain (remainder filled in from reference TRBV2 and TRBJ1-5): EPEVTQTPSHQVTQMGQEVILRCVPISNHLYFYWYRQILGQKVEFLVSFYNNEISEKSEIFDDQFSVERPDGSNFTLKIRSTKLEDSAMYFCASSEGAYSNQPQHFGDGTRLSIL.

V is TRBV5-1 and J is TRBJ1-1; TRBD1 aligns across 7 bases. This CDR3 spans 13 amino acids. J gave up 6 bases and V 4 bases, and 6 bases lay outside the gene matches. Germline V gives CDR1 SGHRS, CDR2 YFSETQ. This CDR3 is CASSTRDRPEAFF. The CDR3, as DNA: TGCGCCAGCAGCACCCGGGACAGACCTGAAGCTTTCTTT. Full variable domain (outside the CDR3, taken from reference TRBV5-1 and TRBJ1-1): KAGVTQTPRYLIKTRGQQVTLSCSPISGHRSVSWYQQTPGQGLQFLFEYFSETQRNKGNFPGRFSGRQFSNSRSEMNVSTLELGDSALYLCASSTRDRPEAFFGQGTRLTVV.

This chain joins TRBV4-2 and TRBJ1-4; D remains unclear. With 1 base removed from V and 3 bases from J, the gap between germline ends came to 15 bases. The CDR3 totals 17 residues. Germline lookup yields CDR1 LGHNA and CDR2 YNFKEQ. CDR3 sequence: CASSQGPTGSANEKLFF. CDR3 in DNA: TGTGCCAGCAGCCAAGGACCGACCGGATCCGCTAATGAAAAACTGTTTTTT.

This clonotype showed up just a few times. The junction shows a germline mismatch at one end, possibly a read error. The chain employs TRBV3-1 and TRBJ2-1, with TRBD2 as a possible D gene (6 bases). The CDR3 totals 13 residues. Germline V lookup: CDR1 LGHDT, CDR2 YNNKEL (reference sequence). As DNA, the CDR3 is TGTGCCAGCAGTTGGGACTCCTTCAATGAGCAGTTCTTC. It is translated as CASSWDSFNEQFF.

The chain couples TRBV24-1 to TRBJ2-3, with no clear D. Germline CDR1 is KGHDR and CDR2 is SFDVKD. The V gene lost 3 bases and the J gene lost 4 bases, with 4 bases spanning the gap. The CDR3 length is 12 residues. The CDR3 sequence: CATSDQADTQYF. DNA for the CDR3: TGTGCCACCAGTGATCAGGCAGATACGCAGTATTTT.

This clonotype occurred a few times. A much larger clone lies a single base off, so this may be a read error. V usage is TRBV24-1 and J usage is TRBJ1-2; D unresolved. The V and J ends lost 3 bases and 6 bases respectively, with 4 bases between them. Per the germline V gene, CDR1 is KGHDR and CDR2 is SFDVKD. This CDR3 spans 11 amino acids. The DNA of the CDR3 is TGTGCCACCAGTGATGGGGATGGCTACACCTTC. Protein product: CATSDGDGYTF.